Following are 15 T cell receptor beta chains from one sample sequenced in a study of blood T cell repertoires in COVID-19. Profiled with immunoSEQ multiplex PCR; TCRdb holds only in-frame clones, not every one. The profile shows around 150,000 clones, approximately 75% of them singletons. Sequenced material: peripheral blood. The source of these receptors is a human donor in a cohort sampled during active COVID-19.

The chain joins TRBV14 to TRBJ1-4; TRBD1 is a possible D gene (6 bases). The CDR3 spans 15 residues. Trimming left V 3 bases short and J 7 bases short, with 15 bases between. Germline V lookup: CDR1 SGHDN, CDR2 FVKESK. The CDR3 sequence: CASSQVTGYGEKLFF. The CDR3 coding sequence is TGTGCCAGCAGCCAGGTTACAGGGTATGGTGAAAAACTGTTTTTT. The whole variable domain, filled in from reference TRBV14 and TRBJ1-4, reads EAGVTQFPSHSVIEKGQTVTLRCDPISGHDNLYWYRRVMGKEIKFLLHFVKESKQDESGMPNNRFLAERTGGTYSTLKVQPAELEDSGVYFCASSQVTGYGEKLFFGSGTQLSVL.

This clone was seen a few times. For the CDR3, the DNA is TGTGCCAGCAGCCCGTCATCCGGGAATCGTAATTCACCCCTCCACTTT. It specifies CASSPSSGNRNSPLHF. The chain carries TRBV7-9 and TRBJ1-6; D call uncertain. There are 16 residues in the CDR3. Between the trimmed V and J ends, which lost 5 bases and 6 bases, there was a span of 17 bases. Germline CDR1 and CDR2: SEHNR and FQNEAQ (reference sequence).

The sample holds a few counts of this clone. The chain recombines TRBV7-2 with TRBJ1-5, with a tentative D call TRBD1 (6 bases). The V gene lost 5 bases and the J gene lost 4 bases, with 15 bases spanning the gap. The CDR3 runs to 15 residues. Looked up from germline, CDR1 is SGHTA and CDR2 is FQGNSA. CDR3 sequence reads: CASSPVWQGNQPQHF. In nucleotides, the CDR3 is TGTGCCAGCAGCCCCGTTTGGCAGGGGAATCAGCCCCAGCATTTT. The full variable domain, in which reference TRBV7-2 and TRBJ1-5 provide the parts outside the CDR3, is GAGVSQSPSNKVTEKGKDVELRCDPISGHTALYWYRQSLGQGLEFLIYFQGNSAPDKSGLPSDRFSAERTGGSVSTLTIQRTQQEDSAVYLCASSPVWQGNQPQHFGDGTRLSIL.

The V gene is TRBV9, the J gene TRBJ2-2; D perhaps matches TRBD2 (5 bases). The CDR3 loop spans 16 amino acids. V was pared by 0 bases and J by 5 bases, with 14 bases between. Germline V gives CDR1 SGDLS, CDR2 YYNGEE. DNA of the CDR3: TGTGCCAGCAGCGTAGGGGCTAGCTCGGTTACCGGGGAGCTGTTTTTT. As protein: CASSVGASSVTGELFF.

V and J are TRBV7-9 and TRBJ1-5, with a weak D call TRBD1 (6 bases). Trimming shortened V by 8 bases and J by 0 bases, and 14 bases separated the two germline ends. Germline-derived CDR1 and CDR2 are SEHNR and FQNEAQ (reference sequence). The CDR3 length is 15 residues. CDR3 in amino acids: CASARAGDSNQPQHF. The CDR3, as DNA: TGTGCCAGCGCTAGGGCAGGGGATAGCAATCAGCCCCAGCATTTT.

This chain uses TRBV9 with TRBJ2-3; TRBD2 matches 10 bases. In germline, CDR1 is SGDLS, CDR2 YYNGEE. V was clipped by 4 bases and J by 1 base; unmatched bases: 9. This CDR3 region has 17 residues. The CDR3 here is CASSPSAGGTGTDTQYF. The DNA of the CDR3 is TGTGCCAGCAGCCCCTCAGCGGGGGGGACTGGCACAGATACGCAGTATTTT.

This clone has a handful of counts. The chain carries TRBV6-5 and TRBJ2-1; tentatively, D is TRBD2 (5 bases). V gave up 5 bases and J gave up 8 bases, with 10 bases separating them. Germline CDR1 is MNHEY and CDR2 is SVGAGI. The CDR3 runs 12 residues. In DNA, the CDR3 is TGTGCCAGCAGTACCGGGATAGATGAGCAGTTCTTC. It specifies CASSTGIDEQFF.

V and J are TRBV5-5 and TRBJ2-7; D may be TRBD1 (6 bases). Trimming took off 0 bases at V and 3 bases at J, with 7 bases between the two ends. The CDR3 length is 13 residues. Germline V CDR1 and CDR2: SGHKS, YYEKEE (reference sequence). The CDR3 loop reads CASSLAQGYEQYF. CDR3 coding DNA: TGTGCCAGCAGCTTGGCACAGGGCTACGAGCAGTACTTC.

A few counts support this clone. This chain uses TRBV5-5 with TRBJ2-2; 10 positions match TRBD1. The trim removed 6 bases at V and 5 bases at J, leaving 7 bases unmatched. The CDR3 is made up of 15 amino acids. Per the germline V gene, CDR1 is SGHKS and CDR2 is YYEKEE (reference sequence). The CDR3 sequence: CASNPGQGLTGELFF. The CDR3 DNA reads TGTGCCAGCAATCCGGGACAGGGGTTAACCGGGGAGCTGTTTTTT.

The rearrangement uses TRBV6-2 or TRBV6-3 and TRBJ2-5; 8 bases are shared with TRBD1. From germline, CDR1 is MNHEY and CDR2 SVGEGT. This CDR3 comprises 15 residues. V lost 0 bases to trimming and J lost 2 bases; unmatched junction nucleotides: 2. The CDR3 loop reads CASSYSGTGQETQYF. In DNA form, the CDR3 reads TGTGCCAGCAGTTACTCTGGGACAGGACAAGAGACCCAGTACTTC.

V usage is TRBV7-9 and J usage is TRBJ2-1; the D gene is possibly TRBD2 (5 bases). The V end lost 5 bases, the J end lost 0 bases, and 14 bases lay between the germline ends. The CDR3 spans 16 residues. In germline, CDR1 is SEHNR, CDR2 FQNEAQ (reference sequence). Here the CDR3 reads CASSPSPGPSYNEQFF. The CDR3 region has the DNA TGTGCCAGCAGCCCTAGCCCCGGTCCCTCCTACAATGAGCAGTTCTTC.

The DNA of the CDR3 is TGTGCCAGCAGCTTAGGAGCTCGCGGGCGAGTCACAGATACGCAGTATTTT. Protein product: CASSLGARGRVTDTQYF. The chain couples TRBV7-2 to TRBJ2-3; D possibly corresponds to TRBD2 (5 bases). This CDR3 is built from 17 residues. Trimming left V 1 base short and J 2 bases short, with 16 bases between. Germline V gives CDR1 SGHTA, CDR2 FQGNSA.

The chain uses TRBV7-6 and TRBJ2-2; TRBD1 aligns across 12 bases. The germline gives CDR1 SGHVS, CDR2 FNYEAQ. Trimming cost V 4 bases and J 5 bases; bases outside gene matches: 2. CDR3 length: 15 amino acids. The CDR3 spells CASSSGQGATGELFF. CDR3 DNA: TGTGCCAGCAGCTCGGGACAGGGGGCAACCGGGGAGCTGTTTTTT.

The chain has TRBV11-2 and TRBJ2-3; 7 nucleotides match TRBD1. V gave up 3 bases and J gave up 4 bases; unmatched junction bases: 13. The germline V gene encodes CDR1 SGHAT and CDR2 FQNNGV. The CDR3 covers 17 residues. CDR3 region: CASSFSRIGGLSDTQYF. The CDR3, as DNA: TGTGCCAGCAGCTTTAGCCGAATAGGGGGCCTGTCAGATACGCAGTATTTT.

This clone has just one count. The J gene is TRBJ2-7, the V gene TRBV7-9; 9 nucleotides line up with TRBD1. This CDR3 has 12 amino acids. Trimming cost V 5 bases and J 7 bases; bases outside gene matches: 3. Germline V gene lookup returns CDR1 SEHNR and CDR2 FQNEAQ (reference sequence). In nucleotides, the CDR3 is TGTGCCAGCAGCGACAGGGGGGGTGAGCAGTACTTC. As protein: CASSDRGGEQYF.